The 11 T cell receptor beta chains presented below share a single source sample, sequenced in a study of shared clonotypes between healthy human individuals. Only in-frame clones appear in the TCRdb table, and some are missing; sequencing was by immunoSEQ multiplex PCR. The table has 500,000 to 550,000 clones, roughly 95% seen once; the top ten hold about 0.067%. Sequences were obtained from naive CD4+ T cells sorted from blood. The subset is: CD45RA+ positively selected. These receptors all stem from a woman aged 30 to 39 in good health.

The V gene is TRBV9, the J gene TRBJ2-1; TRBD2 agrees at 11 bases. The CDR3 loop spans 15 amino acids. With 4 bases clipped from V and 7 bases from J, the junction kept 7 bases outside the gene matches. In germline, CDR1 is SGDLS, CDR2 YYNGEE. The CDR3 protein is CASSPRTSGSNEQFF. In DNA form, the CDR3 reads TGTGCCAGCAGCCCACGCACTAGCGGGAGTAATGAGCAGTTCTTC.

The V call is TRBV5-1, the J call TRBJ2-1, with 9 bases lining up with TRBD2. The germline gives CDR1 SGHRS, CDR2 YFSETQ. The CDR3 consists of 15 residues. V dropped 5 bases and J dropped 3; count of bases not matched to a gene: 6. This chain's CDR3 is CASSQASGNYNEQFF. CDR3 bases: TGCGCCAGCAGTCAGGCTAGCGGGAACTACAATGAGCAGTTCTTC.

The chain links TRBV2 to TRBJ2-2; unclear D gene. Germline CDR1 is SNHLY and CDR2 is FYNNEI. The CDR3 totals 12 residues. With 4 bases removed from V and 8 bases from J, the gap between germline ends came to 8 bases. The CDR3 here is CASSVAEGELFF. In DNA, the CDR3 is TGTGCCAGCAGTGTGGCCGAAGGGGAGCTGTTTTTT.

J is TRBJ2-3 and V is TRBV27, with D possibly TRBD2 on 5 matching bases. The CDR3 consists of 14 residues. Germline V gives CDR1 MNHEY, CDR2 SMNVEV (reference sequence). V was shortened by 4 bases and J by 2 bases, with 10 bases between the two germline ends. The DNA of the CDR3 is TGTGCCAGCAGTTCCCGGGGAGCCACAGATACGCAGTATTTT. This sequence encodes CASSSRGATDTQYF.

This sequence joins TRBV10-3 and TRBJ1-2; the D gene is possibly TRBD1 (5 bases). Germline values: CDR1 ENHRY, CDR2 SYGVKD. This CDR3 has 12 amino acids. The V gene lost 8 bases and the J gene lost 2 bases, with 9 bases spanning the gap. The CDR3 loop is CAIGGSNYGYTF. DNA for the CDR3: TGTGCCATCGGGGGTTCGAACTATGGCTACACCTTC.

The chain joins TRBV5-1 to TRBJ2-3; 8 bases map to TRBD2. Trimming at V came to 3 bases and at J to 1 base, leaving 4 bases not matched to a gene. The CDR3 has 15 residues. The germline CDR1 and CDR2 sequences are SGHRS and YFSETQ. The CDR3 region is CASSSGRGGTDTQYF. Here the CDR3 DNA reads TGCGCCAGCAGCTCCGGGAGGGGGGGCACAGATACGCAGTATTTT.

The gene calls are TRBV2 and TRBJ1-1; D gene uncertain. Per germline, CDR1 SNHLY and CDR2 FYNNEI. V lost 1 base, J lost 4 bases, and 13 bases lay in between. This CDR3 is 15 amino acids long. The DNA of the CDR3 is TGTGCCAGCAGTGAAGGGGTACCCTTGGGCACTGAAGCTTTCTTT. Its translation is CASSEGVPLGTEAFF.

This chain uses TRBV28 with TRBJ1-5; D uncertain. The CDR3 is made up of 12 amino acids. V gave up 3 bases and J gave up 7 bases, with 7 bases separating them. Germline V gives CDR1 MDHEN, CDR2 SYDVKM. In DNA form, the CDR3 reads TGTGCCAGCAGTTTGATCTGGCAGCCCCAGCATTTT. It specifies CASSLIWQPQHF.

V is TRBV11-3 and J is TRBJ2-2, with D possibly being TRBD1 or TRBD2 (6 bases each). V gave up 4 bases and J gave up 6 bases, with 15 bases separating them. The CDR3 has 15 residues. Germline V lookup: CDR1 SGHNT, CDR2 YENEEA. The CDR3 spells CASSYPGAGAGELFF. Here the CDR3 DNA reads TGTGCCAGCAGCTACCCGGGGGCAGGGGCCGGGGAGCTGTTTTTT.

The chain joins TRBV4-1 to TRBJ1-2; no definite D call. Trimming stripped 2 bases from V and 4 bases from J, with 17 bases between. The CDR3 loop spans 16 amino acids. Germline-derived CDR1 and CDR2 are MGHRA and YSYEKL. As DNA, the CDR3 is TGCGCCAGCAGCCAACGATGGTTCGTTAGTGGCTATGGCTACACCTTC. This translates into CASSQRWFVSGYGYTF.

The CDR3 region has the DNA TGTGCCAGCAGTTTCGTGGGGGCCTACACCGGGGAGCTGTTTTTT. It codes for CASSFVGAYTGELFF. The gene calls are TRBV28 and TRBJ2-2; the D gene is possibly TRBD1 (6 bases). The CDR3 totals 15 residues. Per the germline V gene, CDR1 is MDHEN and CDR2 is SYDVKM. Trimming took 3 bases from V and 3 from J, leaving 11 bases between them. The full variable domain, rest sourced from reference TRBV28 and TRBJ2-2, is DVKVTQSSRYLVKRTGEKVFLECVQDMDHENMFWYRQDPGLGLRLIYFSYDVKMKEKGDIPEGYSVSREKKERFSLILESASTNQTSMYLCASSFVGAYTGELFFGEGSRLTVL.